Detailed here is one TCR beta chain. The sample's time point: baseline, week 1 (first vaccination visit). The treatment is: pre-vaccination baseline after standard-of-care therapy. The CDR3 extends over 11 amino acids. The ends were cut back, 3 bases at V and 6 bases at J, with 5 bases in the middle. Germline V gives CDR1 SGHKS, CDR2 YYEKEE (reference sequence). The data were taken from a study of a mutant IDH1 vaccine in newly diagnosed glioma. At the level of the study: Therapy received beforehand was radiotherapy, temozolomide, or both, with most patients given both.

Measured with immunoSEQ multiplex PCR; TCRdb has only the in-frame clones, and not every one. The data contain about 100,000 clones, roughly 75% of them singletons. This TCR derives from a man between 35 and 55 years old with glioma. The sample in question was PBMCs, obtained from a glioma patient treated with radiotherapy, temozolomide or both. The V call is TRBV5-5, the J call TRBJ2-3; D remains ambiguous. The CDR3 region is CASSSADTQYF. The DNA of the CDR3 is TGTGCCAGCAGCTCAGCCGATACGCAGTATTTT.